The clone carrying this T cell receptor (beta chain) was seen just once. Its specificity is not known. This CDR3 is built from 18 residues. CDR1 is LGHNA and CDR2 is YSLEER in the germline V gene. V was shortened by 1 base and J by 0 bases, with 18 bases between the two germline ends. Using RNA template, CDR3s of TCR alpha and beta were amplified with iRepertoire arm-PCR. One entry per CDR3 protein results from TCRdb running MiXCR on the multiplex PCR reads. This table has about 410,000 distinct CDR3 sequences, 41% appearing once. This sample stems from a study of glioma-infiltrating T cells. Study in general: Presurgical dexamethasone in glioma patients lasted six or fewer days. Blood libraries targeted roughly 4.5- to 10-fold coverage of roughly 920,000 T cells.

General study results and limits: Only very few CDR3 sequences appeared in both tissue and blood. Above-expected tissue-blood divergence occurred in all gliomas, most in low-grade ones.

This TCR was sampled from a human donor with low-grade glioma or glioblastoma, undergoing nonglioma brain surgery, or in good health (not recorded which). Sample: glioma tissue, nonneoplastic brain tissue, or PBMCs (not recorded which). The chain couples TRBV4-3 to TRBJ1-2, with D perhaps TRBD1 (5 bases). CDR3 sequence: CASSQVGGYHETNYGYTF. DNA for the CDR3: TGCGCCAGCAGCCAAGTGGGGGGTTACCATGAAACTAACTATGGCTACACCTTC.